Detailed here is one TCR beta chain. A much larger clone sits a single nucleotide away, making a read error possible. Other DNA sequences in the sample encode the same CDR3. Sequenced by immunoSEQ multiplex PCR; TCRdb stores in-frame clones only, minus some. The sample consists of more than 7,500 clones, roughly two thirds of them appearing once. This entry belongs to a study of OX40 agonist ivuxolimab in advanced cancers. Looking at the study overall: Aged roughly 23 to 90 with a mean of approximately 57 years, they were more than 80% male. Partial responses occurred in three patients (one hepatocellular carcinoma, two cutaneous melanoma).

The CDR3 length is 17 residues. Germline-derived CDR1 and CDR2 are MNHEY and SMNVEV (reference sequence). V usage is TRBV27 and J usage is TRBJ2-7; 12 bases map to TRBD2. Specimen: CD4+ or CD8+ T cells sorted from blood, collected in a trial of the OX40 agonist ivuxolimab. This TCR was sampled from an adult with an advanced solid tumor such as melanoma, head and neck, liver or kidney cancer. CDR3 sequence: CASSLSAGTSGSYEQYF. CDR3 DNA: TGTGCCAGCAGTTTATCCGCAGGGACTAGCGGGTCCTACGAGCAATACTTC.